The T cell receptor (beta chain) described here comes from a study of blood T cell repertoires in COVID-19. Overall study context: Samples came from the United States, Italy and Spain, spanning acute and convalescent COVID-19. PBMCs, B-cell-depleted T cells, or T cells provided the cDNA or gDNA that made up the material.

The method was immunoSEQ multiplex PCR; TCRdb's version includes in-frame clones alone and lacks a portion of them. The repertoire holds about 160,000 clones, with about four fifths as singletons. J lost 8 bases, V lost 5 bases, and 11 bases had no gene match. This CDR3 contains 15 residues. Germline CDR1 reads LGHDT; CDR2 reads YNNKEL (reference sequence). Followed longitudinally, the Seattle patients had been enrolled during active infection. Sequencing was done on a sample of peripheral blood. This chain connects TRBV3-1 (or the pseudogene TRBV3-2) to TRBJ1-4; 7 bases are shared with TRBD1. The receptor comes from a woman aged 55-75 years with COVID-19, enrolled during active disease. CDR3 loop: CASSERLTGSEKLFF. The CDR3 DNA follows: TGTGCCAGCAGCGAAAGACTGACAGGGTCCGAAAAACTGTTTTTT.